Listed below are T cell receptor beta chains from one sample, sequenced in a study of cytomegalovirus exposure and HLA in healthy donors. Clones were sequenced by immunoSEQ multiplex PCR, and TCRdb holds only the in-frame ones, with some missing. The sample includes 90,000 to 130,000 clones, 70% of them seen just once. The sample was PBMCs. The receptors originated from a young man in good health and CMV-seropositive. Both conserved end residues are part of each CDR3. Fields, in order: V gene, clone size, J gene, D gene, CDR3 DNA, CDR3 protein. A D gene is named only where the DNA matches it firmly. Clone sizes are given selectively: once, few, many, or a class where the clone is expanded.

TRBV2	NA	TRBJ2-1	NA	TGTGCCAGCAGTGAAAGTGGAGGAATCAACAATGAGCAGTTCTTC	CASSESGGINNEQFF
TRBV6-5	once	TRBJ2-5	NA	TGTGCCAGCAGCCCCTGGACAGGGAGGGAAGAGACCCAGTACTTC	CASSPWTGREETQYF
TRBV5-1	NA	TRBJ2-6	NA	TGCGCCAGCAGCTTGAACGGGAGATCTGGGGCCAACGTCCTGACTTTC	CASSLNGRSGANVLTF
TRBV7-9	few	TRBJ1-6	NA	TGTGCCAGCAGCCCTCTCCTGAGGGCCTCCTATAATTCACCCCTCCACTTT	CASSPLLRASYNSPLHF
TRBV5-1	once	TRBJ2-7	TRBD1	TGCGCCAGCAGCTCGACTACAGGGGAACAGCAGTACTTC	CASSSTTGEQQYF
TRBV6-5	NA	TRBJ1-5	NA	TGTGCCAGCAGTTACTCGACAGGTGGGGAGCCCCAGCATTTT	CASSYSTGGEPQHF
TRBV9	few	TRBJ2-1	TRBD2	TGTGCCAGCACCGGACTTCCGGGACTAGGGTACAATGAGCAGTTCTTC	CASTGLPGLGYNEQFF
TRBV6-6	NA	TRBJ2-1	TRBD1	TGTGCCAGCAGTTACTCAGGGACAGATATCGGTGAGCAGTTCTTC	CASSYSGTDIGEQFF
TRBV27	NA	TRBJ2-2	NA	TGTGCCAGCAGTTTCTGGGGCTTTACCAACACCGGGGAGCTGTTTTTT	CASSFWGFTNTGELFF
TRBV10-3	few	TRBJ2-2	TRBD2	TGTGCCATCCGGGGACTAGGCCCCGGGGAGCTGTTTTTT	CAIRGLGPGELFF
TRBV7-9	NA	TRBJ2-1	NA	TGTGCCAGCAGCTTTTTCCGGAGGGCCGTCGGAAATGAGCAGTTCTTC	CASSFFRRAVGNEQFF
TRBV9	NA	TRBJ2-7	NA	TGTGCCGGCAGCGTCGCCCCGGACAGTTACTACGAGCAGTACTTC	CAGSVAPDSYYEQYF
TRBV25-1	NA	TRBJ1-1	NA	TGTGCCAGCAGTGAATTTGGGGAGGTAAACACTGAAGCTTTCTTT	CASSEFGEVNTEAFF
TRBV5-1	NA	TRBJ2-1	TRBD1	TGCGCCAGCAGCTTGGGAGGACAGGGGGCGCGTGAGCAGTTCTTC	CASSLGGQGAREQFF
TRBV7-9	NA	TRBJ1-1	NA	TGTGCCAGCAGCTTAGAGCGATTAGAAGCTTTCTTT	CASSLERLEAFF
TRBV11-2	NA	TRBJ2-1	TRBD1	TGTGCCAGCAGCCCAGCGGACAGGGGGCAGGGTGAGCAGTTCTTC	CASSPADRGQGEQFF
TRBV5-6	NA	TRBJ1-2	NA	TGTGCCAGCAGCTTACGGGGGGCTGTCTATGGCTACACCTTC	CASSLRGAVYGYTF
TRBV19	NA	TRBJ2-3	NA	TGTGCCAGTAGTCCCAGTCACAGGGTAACAGATACGCAGTATTTT	CASSPSHRVTDTQYF
TRBV5-1	once	TRBJ2-2	NA	TGCGCCAGCAGCTTGGCCCCCGGGAGTGGTACCGGGGAGCTGTTTTTT	CASSLAPGSGTGELFF
TRBV7-3	NA	TRBJ1-1	TRBD1	TGTGCCAGCAGCCGAAGCGATAGACAGGGCCCAGGGACTGAAGCTTTCTTT	CASSRSDRQGPGTEAFF
TRBV5-1	NA	TRBJ1-2	TRBD1	TGCGCCAGCAGCTTGGTTTGGGGGACAGGGCCCGGCCAGGACTATGGCTACACCTTC	CASSLVWGTGPGQDYGYTF
TRBV30	NA	TRBJ1-2	TRBD1	TGTGCCTCCGGGACAGGGGATTTCTATGGCTACACCTTC	CASGTGDFYGYTF
TRBV6-6	NA	TRBJ1-3	NA	TGTGCCAGCAGAGGACAGTTGTTCTCTGGAAACACCATATATTTT	CASRGQLFSGNTIYF
TRBV7-2	few	TRBJ2-1	TRBD1	TGTGCCAGCAGCCTTTCCCGACTAGACAGGGGGCAGTTCTTC	CASSLSRLDRGQFF
TRBV25-1	NA	TRBJ2-5	NA	TGTGCCAGCAGTGAATGGAAGGAGCACGAGACCCAGTACTTC	CASSEWKEHETQYF
TRBV4-1	few	TRBJ1-2	NA	TGCGCCAGCAGCCACCACACTCCGCGGGGGGAAACTAACTATGGCTACACCTTC	CASSHHTPRGETNYGYTF
TRBV18	few	TRBJ1-4	NA	TGTGCCAGCTCACCACCCGGGGCTAATGAAAAACTGTTTTTT	CASSPPGANEKLFF
TRBV5-4	NA	TRBJ1-1	NA	TGTGCCAGCAGCCAGGGTGGGATCACTGAAGCTTTCTTT	CASSQGGITEAFF
TRBV5-1	NA	TRBJ1-6	NA	TGCGCCAGCAGCTTGACAACAACCAGTTCACCCCTCCACTTT	CASSLTTTSSPLHF
TRBV7-2	few	TRBJ2-5	TRBD2	TGTGCCAGCAGGGCAGCGGGGGGAGAGACCCAGTACTTC	CASRAAGGETQYF
TRBV30	NA	TRBJ1-1	NA	TGTGCCTGGACATCCTGGGGGGATACTGAAGCTTTCTTT	CAWTSWGDTEAFF
TRBV18	NA	TRBJ1-1	TRBD1	TGTGCCAGCTCACTCGACAGGGGAGGAGTAAGGGCTGAAGCTTTCTTT	CASSLDRGGVRAEAFF
TRBV29-1	NA	TRBJ2-7	NA	TGCAGCGTTGTTCCAGGGGGAGCGGGCGAGCAGTACTTC	CSVVPGGAGEQYF
TRBV30	NA	TRBJ1-6	NA	TGTGCCTGGATGAACCCGGCAGGCCCACCCCTCCACTTT	CAWMNPAGPPLHF
TRBV7-2	NA	TRBJ2-7	TRBD1	TGTGCCAGCAGCGGAGGACAGGGTTCCTACGAGCAGTACTTC	CASSGGQGSYEQYF
TRBV5-1	few	TRBJ2-1	NA	TGCGCCAGCCCCTATGAGACAGGTCTGATCTTC	CASPYETGLIF
TRBV11-3	NA	TRBJ2-1	NA	TGTGCCAGCAGCTCACAGGGCAGTTACAATGAGCAGTTCTTC	CASSSQGSYNEQFF
TRBV29-1	NA	TRBJ1-1	TRBD1	TGCAGCGTGAGCCCGGGACAGGGAGGCCCTGAAGCTTTCTTT	CSVSPGQGGPEAFF
TRBV5-1	NA	TRBJ2-1	NA	TGCGCCAGCAGCTTGGATTTAGCGGCTAGAAACAATGAGCAGTTCTTC	CASSLDLAARNNEQFF
TRBV28	NA	TRBJ1-4	TRBD1	TGTGCCAGCACCCGAACCGGGACAGGGACGGAAAAACTGTTTTTT	CASTRTGTGTEKLFF
TRBV19	NA	TRBJ2-1	NA	TGTGCCAGTAGTATTGGTGGGGGCGCACCCAATGAGCAGTTCTTC	CASSIGGGAPNEQFF
TRBV23-1	NA	TRBJ2-2	NA	TGCGCCAGCAGTCTCCAGGGACACCCCGGAGCAGGGGAGCTGTTTTTT	CASSLQGHPGAGELFF
TRBV25-1	few	TRBJ1-1	TRBD1	TGTGCCAGCAGTGAATACTTTGGGGGCGGGACAGATAACACTGAAGCTTTCTTT	CASSEYFGGGTDNTEAFF
TRBV30	NA	TRBJ2-7	NA	TGTGCCTGGAGTGTACGCAGCGAGCAGTACTTC	CAWSVRSEQYF
TRBV29-1	NA	TRBJ2-4	TRBD2	TGCAGCGTTCGGGGGAGGGCCAACGACATTCAGTACTTC	CSVRGRANDIQYF
TRBV28	NA	TRBJ1-2	TRBD1	TGTGCCAGCCGGCCCACGGGACAGGGTCTTTTCGGGTTCGGTGCTGGGAGCTACACCTTC	CASRPTGQGLFGFGAGSYTF
TRBV5-1	few	TRBJ2-1	TRBD2	TGCGCCAGCAGCTCCGGGACTAGCGGAAACAATGAGCAGTTCTTC	CASSSGTSGNNEQFF
TRBV7-9	many	TRBJ1-3	NA	TGTGCCAGCACTTCAACCTCACGGAGCTCTGGAAACACCATATATTTT	CASTSTSRSSGNTIYF
TRBV7-9	NA	TRBJ1-2	NA	TGTGCCAGCAGCGGCAGTAACTATGGCTACACCTTC	CASSGSNYGYTF
TRBV7-8	NA	TRBJ1-3	NA	TGTGCCAGCAGCTTGGGGGACACCGGATCTGGAAACACCATATATTTT	CASSLGDTGSGNTIYF
TRBV6-1	NA	TRBJ2-5	TRBD1	TGTGCCAGCAGTGCCGGGACAGGGGGACGACTCCCCTCACAAGGGACCCAGTACTTC	CASSAGTGGRLPSQGTQYF
TRBV6-5	NA	TRBJ1-1	TRBD1	TGTGCCAGCAGTTACAGGGGGCCGAACACTGAAGCTTTCTTT	CASSYRGPNTEAFF
TRBV5-1	NA	TRBJ1-2	NA	TGCGCCAGCTCCAGGGGCAACTATGGCTACACCTTC	CASSRGNYGYTF
TRBV6-6	once	TRBJ1-2	NA	TGTGCCAGCAGTTTAGACTTTGCTAACTATGGCTACACCTTC	CASSLDFANYGYTF
TRBV29-1	NA	TRBJ2-1	NA	TGCAGCGTTGCGGACAGCTACAATGAGCAGTTCTTC	CSVADSYNEQFF
TRBV7-6	few	TRBJ1-2	NA	TGTGCCAGCAGCCCCACAGGATTTATTAACTATGGCTACACCTTC	CASSPTGFINYGYTF
TRBV13	NA	TRBJ2-1	TRBD2	TGTGCCAGCAGCTTACCCGGGAGGGAGCAGTTCTTC	CASSLPGREQFF
TRBV6-5	NA	TRBJ2-2	TRBD1	TGTGCCAGCAGCTCCGACAGGGGGCGAACCGGGGAGCTGTTTTTT	CASSSDRGRTGELFF
TRBV15	NA	TRBJ2-2	NA	TGTGCCACCAGCAGATTCATGAACACCGGGGAGCTGTTTTTT	CATSRFMNTGELFF
TRBV18	NA	TRBJ2-5	NA	TGTGCCAGCTCACCCCGGCGGCAAGAGACCCAGTACTTC	CASSPRRQETQYF